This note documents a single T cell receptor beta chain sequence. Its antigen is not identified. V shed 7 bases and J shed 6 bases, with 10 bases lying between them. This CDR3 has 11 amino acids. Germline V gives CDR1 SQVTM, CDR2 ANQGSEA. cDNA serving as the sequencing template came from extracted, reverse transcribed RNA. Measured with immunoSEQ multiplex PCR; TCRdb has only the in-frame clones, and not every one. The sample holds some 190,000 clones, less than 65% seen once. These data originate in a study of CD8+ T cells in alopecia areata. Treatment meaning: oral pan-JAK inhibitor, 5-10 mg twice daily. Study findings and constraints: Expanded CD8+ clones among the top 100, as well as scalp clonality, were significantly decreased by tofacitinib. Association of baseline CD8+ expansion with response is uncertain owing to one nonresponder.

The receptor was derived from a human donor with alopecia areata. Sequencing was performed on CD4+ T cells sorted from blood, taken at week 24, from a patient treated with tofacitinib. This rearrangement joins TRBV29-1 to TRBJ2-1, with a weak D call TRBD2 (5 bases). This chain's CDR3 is CSGNGGNEQFF. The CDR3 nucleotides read TGCAGCGGAAATGGAGGCAATGAGCAGTTCTTC.